The 18 T cell receptor beta chains reported below all come from one sample, sequenced in a study of CD8 T cells in ankylosing spondylitis. TCRdb redid the calling of the 5' RACE reads with MiXCR, one entry per CDR3 protein. Of roughly 86,000 distinct CDR3 sequences listed, 8.8% were seen once; the top ten hold 4% to 5.5%. The specimen sequenced was blood, either unsorted or a sorted T cell fraction (not recorded which). The receptors here all came from a male donor with ankylosing spondylitis or in good health (not recorded which).

This clonotype was counted ten times or more. The V and J genes are TRBV7-3 and TRBJ2-1, with 8 bases that match TRBD1. The CDR3 loop spans 16 amino acids. CDR1 SGHTA and CDR2 FQGTGA come from the germline V gene. Trimming at V came to 2 bases and at J to 0 bases, leaving 3 bases not matched to a gene. This chain's CDR3 is CASSLQGASSYNEQFF. The DNA for the CDR3 is TGTGCCAGCAGCTTACAGGGGGCAAGCTCCTACAATGAGCAGTTCTTC.

This clonotype has ten or more counts. The chain uses TRBV6-1 and TRBJ1-1; D not resolved. CDR1 and CDR2 (germline): MNHNS, SASEGT. Trimming stripped 8 bases from V and 3 bases from J, with 16 bases between. This CDR3 is built from 14 residues. CDR3 sequence: CASRLDSRDTEAFF. The CDR3, as DNA: TGTGCCAGCCGATTAGACTCACGGGACACTGAAGCTTTCTTT.

A single count supports this clonotype. The junction shows a germline mismatch at one end, possibly a read error. The chain employs TRBV10-3 and TRBJ2-1, with TRBD2 matching over 10 bases. CDR1 and CDR2 from the germline V gene are ENHRY and SYGVKD. There are 13 residues in the CDR3. This CDR3 is CTIDSGGNNEQFF. For the CDR3, the DNA is TGTACCATCGATAGCGGGGGGAACAATGAGCAGTTCTTC.

This clonotype was detected ten times or more. The V and J genes are TRBV20-1 and TRBJ1-1; 7 bases match TRBD1. The ends lost 1 base at V and 2 bases at J; junction bases unmatched: 4. Germline CDR1 is DFQATT and CDR2 is SNEGSKA (reference sequence). The CDR3 sequence is 14 residues long. The CDR3 nucleotides read TGCAGTGCTAGAGTAGGGACAGCTAACACTGAAGCTTTCTTT. As protein: CSARVGTANTEAFF.

At least ten counts were recorded for this clonotype. The chain joins TRBV29-1 to TRBJ2-3; no clear D gene. The V gene's germline CDR1 is SQVTM and CDR2 ANQGSEA. The CDR3 contains 11 residues. Trimming took 1 base from V and 9 from J, leaving 8 bases between them. This chain's CDR3 is CSVEGPSTQYF. The CDR3 DNA sequence: TGCAGCGTTGAAGGCCCTTCAACGCAGTATTTT.

On this clonotype itself: Its ends do not fully match the called genes, so a read error is possible. The J gene is TRBJ1-5, the V gene TRBV28, with 8 positions matching TRBD1. Germline loops: CDR1 MDHEN, CDR2 SYDVKM. CDR3 length equals 15 residues. Here the CDR3 reads CASSPTGAFNRPQHF. The CDR3, as DNA: TGTGCCAGCAGCCCGACAGGGGCCTTCAATCGGCCCCAGCATTTT.

This clonotype came up many times. The V gene is TRBV12-3 or TRBV12-4, the J gene TRBJ2-2; possibly TRBD1 for D (5 bases). Deletions cut 6 bases from V and 2 bases from J, with 19 bases between. The CDR3 runs 17 residues. The CDR3 nucleotides read TGTGCCAGCAGGCCGTCCAGGACAAACAGAAACACCGGGGAGCTGTTTTTT. It translates to CASRPSRTNRNTGELFF.

This clonotype was recorded at least ten times. V gene TRBV12-3 or TRBV12-4 combines with J gene TRBJ1-2; D is unclear. With 3 bases removed from V and 2 bases from J, the gap between germline ends came to 10 bases. The CDR3 runs 14 residues. Here the CDR3 DNA reads TGTGCCAGCAGTTTTCTCTCCCCCAACTATGGCTACACCTTC. It encodes CASSFLSPNYGYTF.

This clonotype was detected a few times. Here the CDR3 DNA reads TGTGCCAGCAGCCACACTTCGGGACTAGCGGGACAAACGACGATCGAGCAGTACTTC. It is translated as CASSHTSGLAGQTTIEQYF. The genes are TRBV11-2 and TRBJ2-7; 13 bases map to TRBD2. The CDR3 contains 19 residues. Germline CDR1 reads SGHAT; CDR2 reads FQNNGV. The V segment lost 5 bases and the J segment 6 bases; nucleotides outside the gene matches: 19.

At least ten counts were recorded for this clonotype. The chain employs TRBV5-1 and TRBJ1-2; D gene uncertain. Germline CDR1 is SGHRS and CDR2 is YFSETQ. Between the trimmed V and J ends, which lost 0 bases and 6 bases, there was a span of 6 bases. The CDR3 loop spans 12 amino acids. This CDR3 is CASSLDGHGYTF. The CDR3 DNA reads as TGCGCCAGCAGCTTGGATGGTCATGGCTACACCTTC.

This clonotype occurred many times. The chain employs TRBV12-3 or TRBV12-4 and TRBJ2-2, with a tentative D call TRBD2 (5 bases). V was cut by 3 bases and J by 5 bases, with 13 bases left in between. The length of the CDR3 is 15 residues. The CDR3 loop is CASSFSSSRTGELFF. In DNA, the CDR3 is TGTGCCAGCAGTTTTTCGTCTAGCAGAACCGGGGAGCTGTTTTTT.

This clonotype was counted ten times or more. V and J are TRBV29-1 and TRBJ2-1; 7 bases match TRBD1. J was trimmed by 4 bases and V by 4 bases; bases with no gene match: 1. The CDR3 extends over 12 amino acids. Per germline, CDR1 SQVTM and CDR2 ANQGSEA. The CDR3 nucleotides are TGCAGCGTTGTCAGGGGGTACAATGAGCAGTTCTTC. Translated: CSVVRGYNEQFF.

This clonotype was seen many times. The rearrangement uses TRBV20-1 and TRBJ1-2; 7 nucleotides align to TRBD1. V gave up 1 base and J gave up 7 bases; unmatched junction bases: 12. CDR3 length equals 15 residues. Germline loops: CDR1 DFQATT, CDR2 SNEGSKA (reference sequence). This CDR3 is CSARGETTGTSGYTF. CDR3 DNA: TGCAGTGCTAGAGGCGAAACGACAGGGACCTCTGGCTACACCTTC.

At least ten counts were recorded for this clonotype. This chain joins TRBV28 and TRBJ1-1; 8 bases align to TRBD1. This CDR3 spans 16 amino acids. V trimming: 6 bases; J trimming: 3 bases; junction bases outside the gene matches: 12. Germline-derived CDR1 and CDR2 are MDHEN and SYDVKM. This CDR3 reads CASRPLSGTGDTEAFF. The CDR3 bases are TGTGCCAGCAGACCACTCTCCGGGACAGGTGACACTGAAGCTTTCTTT.

This clonotype has at least ten counts. This sequence joins TRBV5-5 and TRBJ2-7, with a weak D call TRBD2 (7 bases). V shed 2 bases and J shed 2 bases, with 11 bases lying between them. The CDR3 loop spans 14 amino acids. Germline-derived CDR1 and CDR2 are SGHKS and YYEKEE (reference sequence). CDR3 coding DNA: TGTGCCAGCAGCTTAACAGGGACTACCTACGAGCAGTACTTC. Protein sequence: CASSLTGTTYEQYF.

This clonotype was seen a few times. The chain joins TRBV12-3 or TRBV12-4 to TRBJ2-3; 11 bases align to TRBD2. The trim removed 5 bases at V and 0 bases at J, leaving 1 base unmatched. The CDR3 is made up of 15 amino acids. CDR3 sequence reads: CASSTSGGSTDTQYF. CDR3 DNA sequence: TGTGCCAGCAGTACTAGCGGGGGCAGCACAGATACGCAGTATTTT.

The rearrangement joins TRBV7-2 to TRBJ2-3; D not resolved. Looked up from germline, CDR1 is SGHTA and CDR2 is FQGNSA. The CDR3 is 11 amino acids. Trimming cost V 6 bases and J 3 bases, with 4 bases left between them. CDR3 coding DNA: TGTGCCAGCAGGGCAACAGATACGCAGTATTTT. Protein product: CASRATDTQYF.

This clonotype came up many times. The chain joins TRBV19 to TRBJ1-2; D remains ambiguous. V lost 7 bases and J lost 8, with 17 bases in between. The CDR3 runs to 13 residues. CDR1 and CDR2 from the germline V gene are LNHDA and SQIVND (reference sequence). CDR3 in DNA: TGTGCCAGTACCCCCTGGGAGACGGGGGGCTACACCTTC. It yields the protein CASTPWETGGYTF.